A selection of T cell receptor beta chains follows, all from one sample in a study of OX40 agonist ivuxolimab in advanced cancers. This table comes from immunoSEQ multiplex PCR, and its TCRdb copy is limited to in-frame clones, with some not included. Of approximately 76,000 clones in the sample, about 89% were seen once. Sample: CD4+ or CD8+ T cells sorted from blood, taken in a trial of the OX40 agonist ivuxolimab. The source is an adult with an advanced solid tumor such as melanoma, head and neck, liver or kidney cancer. The CDR3 runs from the conserved cysteine through the conserved F or W. Each record gives: clone size, V gene, D gene, J gene, CDR3 DNA, CDR3 protein. A D gene is named only where the DNA matches it firmly. For some rows the clone size is stated as once, few or many, or as a class when expanded; others skip it.

once	TRBV11-3	TRBD1	TRBJ2-5	TGTGCCAGCAGCTCCCGCGTAATGACAGGGGGCCACCCTAGGGAGACCCAGTACTTC	CASSSRVMTGGHPRETQYF
NA	TRBV5-6	NA	TRBJ2-3	TGTGCCAGCAGCTCGCCGGACGGAGCGCAGTATTTT	CASSSPDGAQYF
NA	TRBV7-2	NA	TRBJ2-2	TGTGCCAGCAGCTTACAACAGGGAGCCGGGGAGCTGTTTTTT	CASSLQQGAGELFF
NA	TRBV10-3	NA	TRBJ2-3	TGTGCCATCAGTGAGTCGGGGGATACGCAGTATTTT	CAISESGDTQYF
NA	TRBV4-2	NA	TRBJ2-5	TGTGCCAGCAGCCAAGACGGGACCGGGAACCAAGAGACCCAGTACTTC	CASSQDGTGNQETQYF
NA	TRBV7-2	TRBD2	TRBJ2-5	TGTGCCAGCAGCCGTCCTAGCGGGGGGTTCCAAGAGACCCAGTACTTC	CASSRPSGGFQETQYF
NA	TRBV5-4	NA	TRBJ2-2	TGTGCCAGCAGCTCAAGGGGGGGCGGCACCGGGGAGCTGTTTTTT	CASSSRGGGTGELFF
NA	TRBV4-2	NA	TRBJ2-3	TGTGCCAGCAGCCGGGCGGGTTTCGATACGCAGTATTTT	CASSRAGFDTQYF
once	TRBV5-1	NA	TRBJ2-7	TGCGCCAGCAGGCCTTCGAGCTCCTACGAGCAGTACTTC	CASRPSSSYEQYF
few	TRBV7-3	TRBD1	TRBJ2-6	TGTGCCAGCAGCCCAGTCCTGTACCGGGACAGGGACTTCTCTGGGGCCAACGTCCTGACTTTC	CASSPVLYRDRDFSGANVLTF
NA	TRBV11-2	NA	TRBJ1-3	TGTGCCAGCAGCTTAGGGACGGTTGGAAACACCATATATTTT	CASSLGTVGNTIYF
NA	TRBV7-6	NA	TRBJ2-2	TGTGCCAGCAGCTTAGCGCTGAGGGGGGCCGGGGAGCTGTTTTTT	CASSLALRGAGELFF
NA	TRBV7-2	TRBD1	TRBJ2-3	TGTGCCAGCAGCGCGGGGACAGGGGACACCATTGATTCAGATACGCAGTATTTT	CASSAGTGDTIDSDTQYF
NA	TRBV9	NA	TRBJ2-2	TGTGCCAGCAGCGTATCAATTAACACCGGGGAGCTGTTTTTT	CASSVSINTGELFF
NA	TRBV14	TRBD1	TRBJ1-1	TGTGCCAGCAGCCCCCGGGACAGGCAGGACACTGAAGCTTTCTTT	CASSPRDRQDTEAFF
NA	TRBV7-9	TRBD2	TRBJ2-2	TGTGCCAGCAGTTATAGCGGGGGGACTAACACCGGGGAGCTGTTTTTT	CASSYSGGTNTGELFF
NA	TRBV4-1	NA	TRBJ1-3	TGCGCCAGCAGCCAAGTTGGGGGTATCGGCGGAAACACCATATATTTT	CASSQVGGIGGNTIYF
NA	TRBV7-8	NA	TRBJ2-3	TGTGCCAGCAGCTTAGGTCGGGGCACAGATACGCAGTATTTT	CASSLGRGTDTQYF
NA	TRBV5-5	NA	TRBJ1-2	TGTGCCAGCAGCTTGGGAAGGGACTCTAACTATGGCTACACCTTC	CASSLGRDSNYGYTF
NA	TRBV27	TRBD2	TRBJ2-1	TGTGCCAGCAGAACTAGCGGGGGGGTGCCCTACAATGAGCAGTTCTTC	CASRTSGGVPYNEQFF
NA	TRBV11-1	TRBD1	TRBJ2-5	TGTGCCAGCAGCCCAGGACAGGATGGGGAGACCCAGTACTTC	CASSPGQDGETQYF
NA	TRBV10-2	TRBD1	TRBJ1-2	TGCGCCAGCACTAAAGAAACAGGGGGCTTTAACTATGGCTACACCTTC	CASTKETGGFNYGYTF
NA	TRBV7-8	NA	TRBJ1-2	TGTGCCAGCAGCCCCCTAGCCGCCTATGGCTACACCTTC	CASSPLAAYGYTF
NA	TRBV19	TRBD2	TRBJ2-5	TGTGCCAGTAGTATGGGGACTAGCGGGAGTGGGACCCAGTACTTC	CASSMGTSGSGTQYF
few	TRBV30	NA	TRBJ1-1	TGTGCCTGGAGTGTACCGGGACCGGTGTACGAAGCTTTCTTT	CAWSVPGPVYEAFF
NA	TRBV19	NA	TRBJ2-2	TGTGCCAGCACTAGGGTTACCGGGGAGCTGTTTTTT	CASTRVTGELFF
NA	TRBV2	NA	TRBJ1-5	TGTGCCAGCAGTCGGACTCGGGGGGCATATAGCAATCAGCCCCAGCATTTT	CASSRTRGAYSNQPQHF
NA	TRBV5-5	TRBD1	TRBJ2-7	TGTGCCAGCAGCTTCAGGGGGCGGGACGAGCAGTACTTC	CASSFRGRDEQYF
few	TRBV30	NA	TRBJ1-2	TGTGCCTGGACGAGGAACGACGCGAGAGCTAACTATGGCTACACCTTC	CAWTRNDARANYGYTF
NA	TRBV6-1	TRBD1	TRBJ2-3	TGTGCCAGCAGCCTCCAACAGGGGTCAGATACGCAGTATTTT	CASSLQQGSDTQYF
NA	TRBV5-1	TRBD1	TRBJ2-7	TGCGCCAGCAGCGATACAGGGGGAGGATCCTACGAGCAGTACTTC	CASSDTGGGSYEQYF
once	TRBV9	NA	TRBJ2-3	TGTGCCAGCAGCGCCCCGGCAAGAGGCCGGACCCTCACAGATACGCAGTATTTT	CASSAPARGRTLTDTQYF
once	TRBV5-1	NA	TRBJ1-1	TGCGCCAGCAGCTTGGTCAGTTTGAACACTGAAGCTTTCTTT	CASSLVSLNTEAFF
once	TRBV7-9	TRBD2	TRBJ2-2	TGTGCCAGCAGCTTAACCAGCGGGGATACCGGGGAGCTGTTTTTT	CASSLTSGDTGELFF
NA	TRBV30	TRBD2	TRBJ2-3	TGTGCCTGGAGTGGGACTAGCGGGTACACAGATACGCAGTATTTT	CAWSGTSGYTDTQYF
NA	TRBV19	TRBD1	TRBJ1-3	TGTGCCAGTAAAGGGACAGGCGTCGGAAACACCATATATTTT	CASKGTGVGNTIYF
NA	TRBV4-1	NA	TRBJ1-1	TGCGCCAGCAGCCAAGATGAGAACACCAACACTGAAGCTTTCTTT	CASSQDENTNTEAFF
NA	TRBV7-3	TRBD1	TRBJ1-5	TGTGCCAGCAGCCGAGACAGGGATCAGCCCCAGCATTTT	CASSRDRDQPQHF
NA	TRBV11-3	TRBD1	TRBJ1-1	TGTGCCAGCAGCTCCCGACAGGGTGAGGCTTTCTTT	CASSSRQGEAFF
once	TRBV6-5	NA	TRBJ2-5	TGTGCCAGCAGTTACCAGGGGCGGGAGACCCAGTACTTC	CASSYQGRETQYF